This T cell receptor (beta chain) was captured by sequencing in a study of T-cell reconstitution after alpha-beta-depleted transplantation in children. TCRbeta library construction was performed incorporating unique molecular identifiers. TCRdb passed the PCR reads through MiXCR, listing each CDR3 protein once. The data show about 610,000 distinct CDR3 sequences, about 10% seen once. From germline, CDR1 is LNHDA and CDR2 SQIVND (reference sequence). V gave up 7 bases and J gave up 0 bases, with 19 bases separating them. There are 17 residues in the CDR3. The clonotype was recovered from a human donor who donated a stem cell graft to a child with acute myeloid leukemia. Here the sequenced sample was PBMCs from the stem cell graft donor, taken from the stem cell graft. This rearrangement joins TRBV19 to TRBJ2-1, with D perhaps TRBD2 (6 bases). CDR3 DNA: TGTGCCAGTAATCTAGGATTAGCGGAGAGCTCCTACAATGAGCAGTTCTTC. This codes for CASNLGLAESSYNEQFF.